Reported below is one T cell receptor beta chain. Primed by a sample-barcoded 5' primer and a J-beta primer mix, a second PCR proceeded for 7 to 11 cycles. TCRdb reprocessed the 5' RACE reads with MiXCR, giving one entry per CDR3 protein. Of more than 500,000 distinct CDR3 sequences in the sample, about 27% were seen once. The record originates from a study of blood T cells in healthy people across ages. This CDR3 has 15 residues. These same data were also listed under a study on T cells of mothers and their children.

This receptor was identified in a boy under 10 years old in good health. J is TRBJ2-7 and V is TRBV21-1; the D call in the table, TRBD1, was not verified against the DNA. TRBV21-1 is annotated as a pseudogene. Sequencing used blood. Written as DNA, the CDR3 is TGTGCCAGCACCAAAGTTTGGGACAGGGACGGCGAGCAGTACTTC. This translates into CASTKVWDRDGEQYF.